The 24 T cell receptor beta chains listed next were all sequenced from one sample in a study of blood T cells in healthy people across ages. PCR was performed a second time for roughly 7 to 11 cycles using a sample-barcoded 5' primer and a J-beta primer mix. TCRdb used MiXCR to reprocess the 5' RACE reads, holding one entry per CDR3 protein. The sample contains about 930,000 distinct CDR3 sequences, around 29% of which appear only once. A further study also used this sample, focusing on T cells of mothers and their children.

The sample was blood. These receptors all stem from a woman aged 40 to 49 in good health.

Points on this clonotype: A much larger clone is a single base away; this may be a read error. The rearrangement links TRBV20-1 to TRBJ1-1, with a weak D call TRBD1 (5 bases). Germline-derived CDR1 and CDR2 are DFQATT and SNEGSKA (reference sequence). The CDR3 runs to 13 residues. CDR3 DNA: TGCGGTGCTAGCGGCAGGGATGGGCGACGGGCTTTCTTT. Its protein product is CGASGRDGRRAFF.

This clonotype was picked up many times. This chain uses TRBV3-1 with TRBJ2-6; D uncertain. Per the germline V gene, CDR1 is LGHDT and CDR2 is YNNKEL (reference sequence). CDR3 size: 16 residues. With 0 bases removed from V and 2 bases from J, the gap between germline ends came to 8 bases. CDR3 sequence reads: CASSQDKVPGANVLTF. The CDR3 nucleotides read TGTGCCAGCAGCCAAGATAAGGTCCCTGGGGCCAACGTCCTGACTTTC.

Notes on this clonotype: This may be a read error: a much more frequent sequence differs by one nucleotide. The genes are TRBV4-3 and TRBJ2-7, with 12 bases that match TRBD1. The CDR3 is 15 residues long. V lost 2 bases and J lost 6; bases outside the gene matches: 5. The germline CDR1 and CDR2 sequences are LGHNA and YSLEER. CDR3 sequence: CASSQCGTGGREQYF. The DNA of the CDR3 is TGCGCCAGCAGCCAATGCGGGACAGGGGGCCGCGAGCAGTACTTC.

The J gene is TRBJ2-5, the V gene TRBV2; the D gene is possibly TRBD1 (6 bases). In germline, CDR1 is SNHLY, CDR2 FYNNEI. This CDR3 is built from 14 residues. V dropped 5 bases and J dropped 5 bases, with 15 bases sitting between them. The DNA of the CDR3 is TGTGCCAGCAGTAACAGGGATTCGGGGGAGACCCAGTACTTC. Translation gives CASSNRDSGETQYF.

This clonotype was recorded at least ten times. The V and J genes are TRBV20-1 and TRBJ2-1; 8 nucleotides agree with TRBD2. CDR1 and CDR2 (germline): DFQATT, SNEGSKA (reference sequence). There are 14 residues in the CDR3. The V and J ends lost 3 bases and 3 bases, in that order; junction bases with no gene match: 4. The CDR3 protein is CSASRGGVYNEQFF. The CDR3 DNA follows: TGCAGTGCTAGTCGGGGGGGGGTCTACAATGAGCAGTTCTTC.

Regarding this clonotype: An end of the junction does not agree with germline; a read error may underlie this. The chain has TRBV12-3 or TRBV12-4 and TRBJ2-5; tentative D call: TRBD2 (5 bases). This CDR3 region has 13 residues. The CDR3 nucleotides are TGTGCCTGCAGTTTTTACGGGGAAGAGACCCAGTACTTC. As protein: CACSFYGEETQYF.

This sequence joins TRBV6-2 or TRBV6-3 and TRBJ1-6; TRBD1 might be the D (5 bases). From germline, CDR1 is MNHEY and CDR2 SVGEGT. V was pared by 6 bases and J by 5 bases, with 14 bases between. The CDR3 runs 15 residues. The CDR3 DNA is TGTGCCAGCAGCCGCGGGAGGGGCCATAATTCACCCCTCCACTTT. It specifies CASSRGRGHNSPLHF.

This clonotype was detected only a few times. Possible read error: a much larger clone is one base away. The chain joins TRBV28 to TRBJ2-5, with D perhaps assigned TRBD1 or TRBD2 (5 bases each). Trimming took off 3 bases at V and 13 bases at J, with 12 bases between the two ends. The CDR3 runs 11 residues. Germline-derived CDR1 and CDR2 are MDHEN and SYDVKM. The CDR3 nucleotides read TGTGCCAGCAGTTTTGAGGGGAAGCGGTACTTC. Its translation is CASSFEGKRYF.

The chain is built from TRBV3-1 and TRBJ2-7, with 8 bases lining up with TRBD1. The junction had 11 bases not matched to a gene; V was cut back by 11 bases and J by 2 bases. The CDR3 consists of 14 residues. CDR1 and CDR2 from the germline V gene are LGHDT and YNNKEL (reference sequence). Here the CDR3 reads CADSQEDRAYEQYF. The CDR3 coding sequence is TGTGCCGACAGCCAAGAGGACAGGGCCTACGAGCAGTACTTC.

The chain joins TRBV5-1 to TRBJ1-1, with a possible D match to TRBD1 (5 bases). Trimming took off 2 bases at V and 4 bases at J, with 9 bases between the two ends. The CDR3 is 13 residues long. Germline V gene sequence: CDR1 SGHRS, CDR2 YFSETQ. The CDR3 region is CASSFPGGTEAFF. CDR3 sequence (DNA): TGCGCCAGCAGCTTCCCCGGGGGCACTGAAGCTTTCTTT.

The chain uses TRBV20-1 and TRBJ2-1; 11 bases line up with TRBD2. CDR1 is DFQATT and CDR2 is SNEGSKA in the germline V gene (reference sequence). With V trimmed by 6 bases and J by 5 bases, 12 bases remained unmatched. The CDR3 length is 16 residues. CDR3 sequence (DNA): TGCAGTGCACCGGGACTAGCGGAACAACGTGACAATGAGCAGTTCTTC. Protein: CSAPGLAEQRDNEQFF.

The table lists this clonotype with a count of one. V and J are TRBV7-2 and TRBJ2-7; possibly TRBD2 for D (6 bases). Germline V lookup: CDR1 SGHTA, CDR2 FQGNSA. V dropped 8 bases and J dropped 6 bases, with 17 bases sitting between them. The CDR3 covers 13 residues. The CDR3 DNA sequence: TGTGCCAGCCATCTGGGGGGATTTGGCGAGCAGTACTTC. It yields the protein CASHLGGFGEQYF.

DNA for the CDR3: TGTGCCAGCAGCCAAGTTGTAGGACAGGGAGGGGATACGCAGTATTTT. Translating it yields CASSQVVGQGGDTQYF. V gene TRBV4-2 combines with J gene TRBJ2-3, with D possibly TRBD1 on 8 matching bases. Germline values: CDR1 LGHNA, CDR2 YNFKEQ. Trimming removed 1 base from V and 6 bases from J, with 17 bases in between. The CDR3 totals 16 residues.

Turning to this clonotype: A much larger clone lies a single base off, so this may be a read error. CDR3 sequence reads: CASSPGGTERNIQYF. CDR3 bases: TGCGCCAGCAGCCCTGGTGGGACAGAGAGAAACATTCAGTACTTC. The genes are TRBV5-1 and TRBJ2-4; 7 bases match TRBD1. Germline CDR1 reads SGHRS; CDR2 reads YFSETQ. CDR3 length equals 15 residues. V lost 4 bases to trimming and J lost 6 bases; unmatched junction nucleotides: 10.

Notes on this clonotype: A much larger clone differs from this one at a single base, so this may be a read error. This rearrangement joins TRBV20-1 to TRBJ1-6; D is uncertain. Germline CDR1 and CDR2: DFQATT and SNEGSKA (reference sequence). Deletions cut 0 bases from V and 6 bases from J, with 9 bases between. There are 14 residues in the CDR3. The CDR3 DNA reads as TGCAGTGCTAGAGAGGGAACCCCTAATTCACCCCTCCACTTT. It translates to CSAREGTPNSPLHF.

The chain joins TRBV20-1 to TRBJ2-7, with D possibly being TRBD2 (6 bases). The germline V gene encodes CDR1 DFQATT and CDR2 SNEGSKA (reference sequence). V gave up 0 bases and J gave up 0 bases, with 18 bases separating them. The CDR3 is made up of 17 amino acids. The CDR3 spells CSARDIRQGGLSYEQYF. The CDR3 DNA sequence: TGCAGTGCTAGAGACATAAGGCAGGGAGGACTCTCCTACGAGCAGTACTTC.

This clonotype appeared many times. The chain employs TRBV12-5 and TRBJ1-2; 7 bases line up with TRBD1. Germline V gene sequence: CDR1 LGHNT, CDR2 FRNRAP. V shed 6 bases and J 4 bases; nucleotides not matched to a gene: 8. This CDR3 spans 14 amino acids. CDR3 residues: CASGRTGGGYGYTF. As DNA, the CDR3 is TGTGCTAGTGGGCGGACAGGAGGGGGCTATGGCTACACCTTC.

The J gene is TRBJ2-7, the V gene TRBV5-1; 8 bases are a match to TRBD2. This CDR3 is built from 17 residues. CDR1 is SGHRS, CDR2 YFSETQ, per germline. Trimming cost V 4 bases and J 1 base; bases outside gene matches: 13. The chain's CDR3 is CASSPLRTSSVSYEQYF. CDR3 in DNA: TGCGCCAGCAGCCCCCTTCGGACTAGCAGCGTGTCCTACGAGCAGTACTTC.

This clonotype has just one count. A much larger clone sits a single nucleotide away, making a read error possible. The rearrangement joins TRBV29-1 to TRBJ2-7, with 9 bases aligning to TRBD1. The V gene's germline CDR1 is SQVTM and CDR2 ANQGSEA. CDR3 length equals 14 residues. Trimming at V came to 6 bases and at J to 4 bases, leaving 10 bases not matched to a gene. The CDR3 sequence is CSVPGGQGSYEQYF. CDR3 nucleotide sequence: TGCAGCGTCCCTGGGGGACAGGGATCATACGAGCAGTACTTC.

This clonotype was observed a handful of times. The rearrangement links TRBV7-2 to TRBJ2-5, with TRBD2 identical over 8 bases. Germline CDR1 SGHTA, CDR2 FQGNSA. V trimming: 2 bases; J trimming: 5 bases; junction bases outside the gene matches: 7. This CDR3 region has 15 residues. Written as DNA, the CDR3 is TGTGCCAGCAGCTTATTCGGGGGGGCCGGGGAGACCCAGTACTTC. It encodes CASSLFGGAGETQYF.

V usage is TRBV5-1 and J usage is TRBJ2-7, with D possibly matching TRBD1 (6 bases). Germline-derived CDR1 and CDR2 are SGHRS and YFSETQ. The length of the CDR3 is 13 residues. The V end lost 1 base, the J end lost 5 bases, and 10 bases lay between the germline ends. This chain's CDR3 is CASSLTQGDEQYF. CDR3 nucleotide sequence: TGCGCCAGCAGCTTGACACAGGGCGACGAGCAGTACTTC.

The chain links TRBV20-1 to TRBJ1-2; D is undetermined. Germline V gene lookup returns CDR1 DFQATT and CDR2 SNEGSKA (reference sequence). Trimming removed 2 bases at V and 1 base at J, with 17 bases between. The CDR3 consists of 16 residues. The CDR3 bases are TGCAGTGCTAGAACACCCTCAGGACGGGGTAACTATGGCTACACCTTC. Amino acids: CSARTPSGRGNYGYTF.

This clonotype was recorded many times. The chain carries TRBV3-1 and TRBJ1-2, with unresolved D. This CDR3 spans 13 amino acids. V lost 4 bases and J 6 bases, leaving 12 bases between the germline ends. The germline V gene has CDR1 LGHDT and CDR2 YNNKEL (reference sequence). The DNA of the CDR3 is TGTGCCAGCAGCCTGGGTCTTCTGGATGGCTACACCTTC. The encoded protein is CASSLGLLDGYTF. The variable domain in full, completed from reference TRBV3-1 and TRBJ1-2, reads DTAVSQTPKYLVTQMGNDKSIKCEQNLGHDTMYWYKQDSKKFLKIMFSYNNKELIINETVPNRFSPKSPDKAHLNLHINSLELGDSAVYFCASSLGLLDGYTFGSGTRLTVV.

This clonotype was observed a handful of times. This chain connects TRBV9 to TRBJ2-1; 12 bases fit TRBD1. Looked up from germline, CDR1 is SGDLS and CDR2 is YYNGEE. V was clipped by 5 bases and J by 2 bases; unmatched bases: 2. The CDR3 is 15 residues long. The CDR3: CASRGTGGPYNEQFF. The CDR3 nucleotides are TGTGCCAGCAGGGGGACAGGGGGCCCCTACAATGAGCAGTTCTTC.